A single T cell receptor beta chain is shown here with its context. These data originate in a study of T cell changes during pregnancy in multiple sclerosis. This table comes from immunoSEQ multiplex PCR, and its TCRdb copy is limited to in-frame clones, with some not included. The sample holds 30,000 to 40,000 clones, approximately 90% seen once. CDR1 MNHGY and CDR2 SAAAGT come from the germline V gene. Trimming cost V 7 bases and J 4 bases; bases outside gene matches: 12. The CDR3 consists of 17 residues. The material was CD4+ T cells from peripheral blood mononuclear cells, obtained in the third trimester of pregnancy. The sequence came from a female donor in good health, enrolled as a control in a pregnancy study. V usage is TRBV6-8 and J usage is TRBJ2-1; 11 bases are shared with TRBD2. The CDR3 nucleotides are TGTGCCAGCAATTCGACGGCCGGGACTAGCGGTTACAATGAGCAGTTCTTC. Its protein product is CASNSTAGTSGYNEQFF.